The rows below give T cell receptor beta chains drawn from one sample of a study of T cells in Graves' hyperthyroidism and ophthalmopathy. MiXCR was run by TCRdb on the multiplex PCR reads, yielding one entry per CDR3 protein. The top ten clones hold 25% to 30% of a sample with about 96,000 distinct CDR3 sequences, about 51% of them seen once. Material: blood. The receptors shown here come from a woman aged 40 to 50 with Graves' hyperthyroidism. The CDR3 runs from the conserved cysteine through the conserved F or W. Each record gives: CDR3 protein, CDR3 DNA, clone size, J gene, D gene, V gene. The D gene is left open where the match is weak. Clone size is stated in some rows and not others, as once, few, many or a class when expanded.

CDR3: CASSWWGTGELFF; DNA: TGTGCCAGCAGTTGGTGGGGCACCGGGGAGCTGTTTTTT; size: NA; J: TRBJ2-2; D: NA; V: TRBV6-5
CDR3: CASTLVGQHYGYTF; DNA: TGTGCCAGCACCCTGGTGGGGCAGCACTATGGCTACACCTTC; size: NA; J: TRBJ1-2; D: NA; V: TRBV7-2
CDR3: CATDRVSYNSPLHF; DNA: TGTGCCACCGACAGGGTCTCCTATAATTCACCCCTCCACTTT; size: many; J: TRBJ1-6; D: TRBD1; V: TRBV10-3
CDR3: CATSDAPDYFGAFF; DNA: TGTGCCACCAGTGATGCGCCCGACTACTTCGGAGCTTTCTTT; size: many; J: TRBJ1-1; D: NA; V: TRBV24-1
CDR3: CASSRDSGYYGYTF; DNA: TGTGCCAGTAGTAGAGACAGTGGATACTATGGCTACACCTTC; size: many; J: TRBJ1-2; D: NA; V: TRBV19
CDR3: CASWDRGGMNTEAFF; DNA: TGCGCCAGCTGGGACAGGGGCGGAATGAACACTGAAGCTTTCTTT; size: many; J: TRBJ1-1; D: TRBD1; V: TRBV5-1
CDR3: CASSDGTGGRNTIYF; DNA: TGTGCCAGCAGCGACGGGACAGGGGGTAGAAACACCATATATTTT; size: NA; J: TRBJ1-3; D: TRBD1; V: TRBV9
CDR3: CAISLGTQYF; DNA: TGTGCCATCAGTCTGGGGACCCAGTACTTC; size: once; J: TRBJ2-5; D: NA; V: TRBV10-3
CDR3: CASSDIGAGAKKTQYF; DNA: TGTGCCAGCAGTGATATAGGGGCGGGAGCCAAGAAGACCCAGTACTTC; size: NA; J: TRBJ2-5; D: TRBD2; V: TRBV2
CDR3: CATSGPSREGAAETQYF; DNA: TGTGCCACCAGCGGACCCAGTCGGGAGGGGGCTGCAGAGACCCAGTACTTC; size: NA; J: TRBJ2-5; D: NA; V: TRBV15
CDR3: CASRIQGGDEKLFF; DNA: TGTGCCAGCAGGATACAGGGTGGCGATGAAAAACTGTTTTTT; size: NA; J: TRBJ1-4; D: NA; V: TRBV12-3/TRBV12-4
CDR3: CASSLGTAETQYF; DNA: TGTGCCAGCAGCTTAGGGACAGCGGAGACCCAGTACTTC; size: NA; J: TRBJ2-5; D: NA; V: TRBV7-2
CDR3: CASSQPGAGETQYF; DNA: TGCGCCAGCAGCCAACCAGGGGCAGGGGAGACCCAGTACTTC; size: many; J: TRBJ2-5; D: NA; V: TRBV4-1
CDR3: CASSPLGGGFPYEQYF; DNA: TGTGCCAGCAGTCCCCTCGGCGGGGGCTTCCCCTACGAGCAGTACTTC; size: many; J: TRBJ2-7; D: NA; V: TRBV5-5
CDR3: CASSLRPAGGEAFF; DNA: TGTGCCAGCAGCTTAAGGCCCGCAGGGGGCGAAGCTTTCTTT; size: few; J: TRBJ1-1; D: TRBD1; V: TRBV7-3
CDR3: CASSLGSSGRHF; DNA: TGTGCCAGCAGCTTAGGATCTAGCGGGCGACACTTC; size: NA; J: TRBJ2-7; D: TRBD2; V: TRBV12-3/TRBV12-4